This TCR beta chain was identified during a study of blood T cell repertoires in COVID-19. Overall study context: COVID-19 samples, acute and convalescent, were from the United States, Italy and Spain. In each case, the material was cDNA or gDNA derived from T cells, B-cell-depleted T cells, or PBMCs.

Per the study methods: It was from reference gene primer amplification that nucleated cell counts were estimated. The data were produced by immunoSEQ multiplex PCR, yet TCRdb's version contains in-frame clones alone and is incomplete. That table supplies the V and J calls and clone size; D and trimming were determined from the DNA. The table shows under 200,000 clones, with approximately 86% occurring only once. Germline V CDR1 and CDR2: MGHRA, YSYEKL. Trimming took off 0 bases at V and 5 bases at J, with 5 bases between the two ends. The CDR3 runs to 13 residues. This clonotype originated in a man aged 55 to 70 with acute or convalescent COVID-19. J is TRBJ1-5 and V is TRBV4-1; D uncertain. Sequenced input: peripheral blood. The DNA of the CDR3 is TGCGCCAGCAGCCAAGACGGGGATCAGCCCCAGCATTTT. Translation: CASSQDGDQPQHF.